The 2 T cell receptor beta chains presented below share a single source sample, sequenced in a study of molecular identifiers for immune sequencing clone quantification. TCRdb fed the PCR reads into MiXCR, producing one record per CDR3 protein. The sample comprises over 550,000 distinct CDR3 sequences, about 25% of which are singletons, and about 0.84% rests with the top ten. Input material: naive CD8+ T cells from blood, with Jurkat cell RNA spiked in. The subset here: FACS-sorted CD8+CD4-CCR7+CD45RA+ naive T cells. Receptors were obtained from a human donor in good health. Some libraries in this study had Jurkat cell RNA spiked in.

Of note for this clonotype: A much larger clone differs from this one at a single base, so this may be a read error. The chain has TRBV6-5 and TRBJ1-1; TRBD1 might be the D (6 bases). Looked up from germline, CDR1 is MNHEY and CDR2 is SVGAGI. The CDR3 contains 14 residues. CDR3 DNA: TGTGCCAGCAGTTTGGGACACTCGAACACTGAAGCTATCTTT. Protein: CASSLGHSNTEAIF.

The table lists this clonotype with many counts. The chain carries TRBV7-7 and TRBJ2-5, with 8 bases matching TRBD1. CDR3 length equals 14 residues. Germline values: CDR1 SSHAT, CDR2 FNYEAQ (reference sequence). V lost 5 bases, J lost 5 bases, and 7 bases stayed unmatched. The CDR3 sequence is CASSEDRGGETQYF. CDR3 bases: TGTGCCAGCAGCGAAGACAGGGGCGGCGAGACCCAGTACTTC.